Each of the 5 T cell receptor beta chains below was sequenced from the same sample in a study of vaccination effects on CD4 cells after COVID-19 (dated by TCRdb to 2022 to 2024). Their specific antigens are unknown. The library was prepared using the immunoSEQ multiplex PCR assay. The source is immuneACCESS, and TCRdb retained only in-frame sequences with V and J called. Part of the clones is not carried over; for the studies checked, unresolved V genes explain less than half of this, and the remainder is unexplained. The sample includes approximately 58,000 clones, with 60% to 85% observed a single time. Approximately 3% of the sample lies in the top ten. After 10 to 11 days of culture, CD4+ T cells were isolated with the EasySep CD4+ T cell isolation kit. The starting material was CD4+ T cells from PBMCs cultured without peptide, obtained before COVID-19 vaccination. The source of these receptors is a human donor who received a COVID-19 vaccine.

This chain links TRBV7-3 with TRBJ2-3, with a weak D call TRBD1 (6 bases). Germline V gene sequence: CDR1 SGHTA, CDR2 FQGTGA. The length of the CDR3 is 15 residues. V was cut by 4 bases and J by 3 bases, with 14 bases left in between. CDR3 amino acids: CASSYTGFLTDTQYF. CDR3 sequence (DNA): TGTGCCAGCAGCTACACAGGGTTTTTAACAGATACGCAGTATTTT.

DNA for the CDR3: TGTGCTAGTGGTTTCATCCGGGACGGAGTCATCTTGACAGATACGCAGTATTTT. Translation: CASGFIRDGVILTDTQYF. This sequence joins TRBV12-5 and TRBJ2-3; D is perhaps TRBD1 or TRBD2 (5 bases each). V was clipped by 3 bases and J by 3 bases, with 22 bases between them. Per germline, CDR1 LGHNT and CDR2 FRNRAP. This CDR3 region has 18 residues. The full variable domain, completed using reference TRBV12-5 and TRBJ2-3, is DARVTQTPRHKVTEMGQEVTMRCQPILGHNTVFWYRQTMMQGLELLAYFRNRAPLDDSGMPKDRFSAEMPDATLATLKIQPSEPRDSAVYFCASGFIRDGVILTDTQYFGPGTRLTVL.

A few counts support this clone. This chain uses TRBV2 with TRBJ1-5; D uncertain. V shed 6 bases and J shed 0 bases, with 6 bases lying between them. This CDR3 region has 13 residues. Germline V CDR1 and CDR2: SNHLY, FYNNEI. The CDR3 sequence is CASRGSSNQPQHF. CDR3 coding DNA: TGTGCCAGCAGGGGGAGTAGCAATCAGCCCCAGCATTTT.

V is TRBV9 and J is TRBJ2-1, with D perhaps TRBD2 (7 bases). V shed 0 bases and J shed 8 bases, with 18 bases lying between them. CDR1 SGDLS and CDR2 YYNGEE come from the germline V gene. This CDR3 comprises 16 residues. CDR3 residues: CASSVAWGGAWDEQFF. The CDR3 bases are TGTGCCAGCAGCGTAGCTTGGGGGGGGGCGTGGGATGAGCAGTTCTTC. Filled out from reference TRBV9 and TRBJ2-1, the complete variable domain reads DSGVTQTPKHLITATGQRVTLRCSPRSGDLSVYWYQQSLDQGLQFLIQYYNGEERAKGNILERFSAQQFPDLHSELNLSSLELGDSALYFCASSVAWGGAWDEQFFGPGTRLTVL.

This CDR3 reads CASSESRLNQPQHF. In DNA form, the CDR3 reads TGTGCCAGCAGTGAATCAAGACTTAATCAGCCCCAGCATTTT. This chain links TRBV2 with TRBJ1-5, with D unresolved. Trimming cost V 2 bases and J 4 bases, with 9 bases left between them. The CDR3 is made up of 14 amino acids. Germline V gene sequence: CDR1 SNHLY, CDR2 FYNNEI.